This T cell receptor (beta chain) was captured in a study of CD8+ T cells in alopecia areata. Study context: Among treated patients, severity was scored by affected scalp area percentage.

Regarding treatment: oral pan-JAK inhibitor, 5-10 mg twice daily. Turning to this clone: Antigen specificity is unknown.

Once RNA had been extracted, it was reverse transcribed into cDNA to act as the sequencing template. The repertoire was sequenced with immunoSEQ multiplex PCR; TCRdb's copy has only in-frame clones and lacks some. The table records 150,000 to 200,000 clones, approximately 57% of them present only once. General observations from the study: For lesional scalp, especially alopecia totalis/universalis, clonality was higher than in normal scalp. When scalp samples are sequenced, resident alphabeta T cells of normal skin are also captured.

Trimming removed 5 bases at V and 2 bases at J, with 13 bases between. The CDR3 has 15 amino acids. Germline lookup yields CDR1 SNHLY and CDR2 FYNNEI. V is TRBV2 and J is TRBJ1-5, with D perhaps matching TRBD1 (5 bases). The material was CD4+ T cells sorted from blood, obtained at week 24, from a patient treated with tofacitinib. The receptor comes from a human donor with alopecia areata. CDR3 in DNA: TGTGCCAGCAGTACTCAGGGAGTAGGCAATCAGCCCCAGCATTTT. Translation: CASSTQGVGNQPQHF.